This TCR beta chain stems from a study of neurological immune-mediated disorders. Germline V CDR1 and CDR2: SGDLS, YYNGEE. V was shortened by 0 bases and J by 7 bases, with 13 bases between the two germline ends. This CDR3 is built from 14 residues. This clonotype was recorded many times. By 5'RACE with 10-nucleotide random UMIs, the cDNA was made. TCRdb ran MiXCR on the 5' RACE reads and lists one entry per CDR3 protein. The data hold about 21,000 distinct CDR3 sequences, with about 6% observed a single time. The V gene is TRBV9, the J gene TRBJ1-1, with D hard to call. Specimen: CD8+ T cells from blood. This TCR came from a man between 18 and 35 years old in good health. The DNA of the CDR3 is TGTGCCAGCAGCGTAGATTCCGGTCAGATTGAAGCTTTCTTT. Translation gives CASSVDSGQIEAFF.